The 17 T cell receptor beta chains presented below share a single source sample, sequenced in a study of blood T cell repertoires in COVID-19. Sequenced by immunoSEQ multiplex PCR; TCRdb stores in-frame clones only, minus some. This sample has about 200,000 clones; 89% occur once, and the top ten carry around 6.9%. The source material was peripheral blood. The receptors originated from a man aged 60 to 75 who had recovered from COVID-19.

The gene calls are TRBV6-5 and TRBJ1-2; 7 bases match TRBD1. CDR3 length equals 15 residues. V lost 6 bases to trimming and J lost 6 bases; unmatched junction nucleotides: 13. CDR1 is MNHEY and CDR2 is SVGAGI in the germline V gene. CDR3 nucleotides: TGTGCCAGCAGCCAAACTGAGCGACAGGGCCATGGCTACACCTTC. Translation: CASSQTERQGHGYTF.

DNA for the CDR3: TGTGCCAGCAGCCTGACTAGCGGAGGGGTGTACGAGCAGTACTTC. Protein product: CASSLTSGGVYEQYF. This chain joins TRBV6-5 and TRBJ2-7; TRBD2 matches at 9 bases. Germline V lookup: CDR1 MNHEY, CDR2 SVGAGI. The CDR3 extends over 15 amino acids. V lost 6 bases, J lost 4 bases, and 10 bases stayed unmatched.

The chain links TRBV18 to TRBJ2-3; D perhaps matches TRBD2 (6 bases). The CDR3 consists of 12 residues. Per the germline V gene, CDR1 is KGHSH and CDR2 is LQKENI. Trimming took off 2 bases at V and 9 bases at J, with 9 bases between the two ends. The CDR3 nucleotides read TGTGCCAGCTCACCAGCGGCGGGAACGCAGTATTTT. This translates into CASSPAAGTQYF.

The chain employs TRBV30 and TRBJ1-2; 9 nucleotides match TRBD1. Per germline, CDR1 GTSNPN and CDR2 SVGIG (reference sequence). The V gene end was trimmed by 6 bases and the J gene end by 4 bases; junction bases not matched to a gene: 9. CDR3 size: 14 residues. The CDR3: CACAGTGISYGYTF. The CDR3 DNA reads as TGTGCCTGCGCCGGGACAGGGATTAGCTATGGCTACACCTTC.

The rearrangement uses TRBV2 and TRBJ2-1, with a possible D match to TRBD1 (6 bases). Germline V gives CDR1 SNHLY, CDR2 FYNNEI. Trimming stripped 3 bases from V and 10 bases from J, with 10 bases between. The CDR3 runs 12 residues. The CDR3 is CASSDPRGEQFF. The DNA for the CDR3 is TGTGCCAGCAGTGACCCAAGGGGGGAGCAGTTCTTC.

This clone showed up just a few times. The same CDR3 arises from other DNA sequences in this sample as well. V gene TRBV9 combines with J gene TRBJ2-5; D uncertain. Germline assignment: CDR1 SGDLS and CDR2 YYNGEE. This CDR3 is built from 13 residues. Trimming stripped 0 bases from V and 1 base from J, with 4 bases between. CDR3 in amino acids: CASSVAGQETQYF. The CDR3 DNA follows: TGTGCCAGCAGCGTAGCAGGCCAAGAGACCCAGTACTTC.

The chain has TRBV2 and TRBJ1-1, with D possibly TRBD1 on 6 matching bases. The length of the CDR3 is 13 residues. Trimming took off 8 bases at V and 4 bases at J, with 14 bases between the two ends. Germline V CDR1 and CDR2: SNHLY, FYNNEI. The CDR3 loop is CASATGWSTEAFF. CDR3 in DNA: TGTGCCAGCGCTACAGGGTGGAGCACTGAAGCTTTCTTT.

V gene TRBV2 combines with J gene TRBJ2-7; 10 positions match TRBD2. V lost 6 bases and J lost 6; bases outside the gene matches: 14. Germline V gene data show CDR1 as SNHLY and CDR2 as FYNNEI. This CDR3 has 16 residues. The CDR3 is CASSILAGASRGEQYF. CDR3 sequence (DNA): TGTGCCAGCAGCATCCTAGCGGGAGCCTCTAGGGGCGAGCAGTACTTC. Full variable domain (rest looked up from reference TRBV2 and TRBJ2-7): EPEVTQTPSHQVTQMGQEVILRCVPISNHLYFYWYRQILGQKVEFLVSFYNNEISEKSEIFDDQFSVERPDGSNFTLKIRSTKLEDSAMYFCASSILAGASRGEQYFGPGTRLTVT.

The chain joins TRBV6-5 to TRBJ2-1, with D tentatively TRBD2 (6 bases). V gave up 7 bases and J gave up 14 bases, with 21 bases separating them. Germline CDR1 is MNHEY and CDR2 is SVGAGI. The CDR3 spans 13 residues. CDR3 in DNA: TGTGCCAGCAAGGACGGGGGTCGAAAAATGGAGTTCTTC. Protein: CASKDGGRKMEFF.

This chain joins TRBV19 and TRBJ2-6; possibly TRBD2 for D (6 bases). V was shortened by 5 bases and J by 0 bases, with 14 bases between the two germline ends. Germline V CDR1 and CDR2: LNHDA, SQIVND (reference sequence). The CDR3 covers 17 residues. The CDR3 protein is CASSLRGLNSGANVLTF. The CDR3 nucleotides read TGTGCCAGTAGTCTTCGGGGACTCAACTCTGGGGCCAACGTCCTGACTTTC. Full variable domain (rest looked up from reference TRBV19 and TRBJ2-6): DGGITQSPKYLFRKEGQNVTLSCEQNLNHDAMYWYRQDPGQGLRLIYYSQIVNDFQKGDIAEGYSVSREKKESFPLTVTSAQKNPTAFYLCASSLRGLNSGANVLTFGAGSRLTVL.

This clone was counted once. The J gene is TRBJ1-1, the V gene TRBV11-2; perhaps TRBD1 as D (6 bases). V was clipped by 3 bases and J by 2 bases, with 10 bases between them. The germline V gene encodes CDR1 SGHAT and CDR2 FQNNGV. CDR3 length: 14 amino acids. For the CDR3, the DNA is TGTGCCAGCAGCTTTACACAGGGTAACACTGAAGCTTTCTTT. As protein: CASSFTQGNTEAFF.

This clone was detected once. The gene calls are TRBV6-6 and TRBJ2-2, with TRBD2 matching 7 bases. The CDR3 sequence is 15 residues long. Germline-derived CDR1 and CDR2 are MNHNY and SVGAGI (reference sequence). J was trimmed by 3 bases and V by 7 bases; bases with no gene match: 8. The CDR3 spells CASTPGGKDTGELFF. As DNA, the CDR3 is TGTGCCAGCACTCCCGGGGGGAAGGACACCGGGGAGCTGTTTTTT.

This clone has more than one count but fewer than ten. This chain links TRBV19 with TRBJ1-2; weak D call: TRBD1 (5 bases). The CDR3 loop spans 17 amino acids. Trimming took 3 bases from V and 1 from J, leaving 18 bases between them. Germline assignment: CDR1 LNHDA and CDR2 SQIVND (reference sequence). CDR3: CASSISTTQEGNYGYTF. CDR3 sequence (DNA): TGTGCCAGTAGTATTTCGACCACACAGGAGGGTAACTATGGCTACACCTTC.

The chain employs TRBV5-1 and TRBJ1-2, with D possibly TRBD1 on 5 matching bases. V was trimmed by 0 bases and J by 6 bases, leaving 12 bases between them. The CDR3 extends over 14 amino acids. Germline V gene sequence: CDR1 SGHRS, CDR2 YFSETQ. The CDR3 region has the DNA TGCGCCAGCAGCTTGGAGGGGCCGCGCAATGGCTACACCTTC. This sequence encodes CASSLEGPRNGYTF.

CDR3 loop: CASSFLRGLNTGELFF. The DNA for the CDR3 is TGTGCCAGCAGCTTCCTTCGGGGACTCAACACCGGGGAGCTGTTTTTT. The rearrangement links TRBV7-9 to TRBJ2-2; tentative D call: TRBD2 (6 bases). CDR3 length: 16 amino acids. V dropped 3 bases and J dropped 2 bases, with 13 bases sitting between them. In germline, CDR1 is SEHNR, CDR2 FQNEAQ (reference sequence).

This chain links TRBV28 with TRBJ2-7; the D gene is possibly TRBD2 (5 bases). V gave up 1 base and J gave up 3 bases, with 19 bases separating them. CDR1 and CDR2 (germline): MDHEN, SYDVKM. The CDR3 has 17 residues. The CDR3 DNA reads TGTGCCAGCAGTTTATTCCCGAGTAACAGCGGTTACTACGAGCAGTACTTC. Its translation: CASSLFPSNSGYYEQYF.

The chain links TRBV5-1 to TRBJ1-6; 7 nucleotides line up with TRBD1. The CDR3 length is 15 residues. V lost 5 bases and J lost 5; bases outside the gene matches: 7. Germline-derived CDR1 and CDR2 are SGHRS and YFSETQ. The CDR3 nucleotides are TGCGCCAGCAGAGATCCGGGACAGCATAATTCACCCCTCCACTTT. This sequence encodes CASRDPGQHNSPLHF.